These 26 T cell receptor beta chains originate from one sample sequenced in a study of blood T cell repertoires in COVID-19. The assay was immunoSEQ multiplex PCR, and TCRdb's table has in-frame clones only and misses some. The table shows 55,000 to 65,000 clones, with 70% to 85% occurring only once. Input material: peripheral blood. The receptors shown here come from a woman aged 60 to 75 with acute or convalescent COVID-19.

The chain couples TRBV19 to TRBJ2-2, with 9 positions matching TRBD1. V trimming: 1 base; J trimming: 7 bases; junction bases outside the gene matches: 10. This CDR3 region has 17 residues. Germline V gene lookup returns CDR1 LNHDA and CDR2 SQIVND (reference sequence). CDR3 loop: CASSIAGTGLGVGELFF. For the CDR3, the DNA is TGTGCCAGTAGTATAGCTGGGACAGGGCTAGGGGTCGGGGAGCTGTTTTTT.

Only one count was recorded for this clone. Other nucleotide sequences from this sample produce the same CDR3. This rearrangement joins TRBV4-1 to TRBJ1-1; D remains unclear. Germline V lookup: CDR1 MGHRA, CDR2 YSYEKL. The CDR3 spans 14 residues. V lost 0 bases to trimming and J lost 1 base, with 6 bases between them. Written as DNA, the CDR3 is TGCGCCAGCAGCCAAGATTCTCCGAACACTGAAGCTTTCTTT. Encoded protein: CASSQDSPNTEAFF.

The rearrangement uses TRBV19 and TRBJ1-1; D is uncertain. With 5 bases removed from V and 4 bases from J, the gap between germline ends came to 11 bases. CDR1 is LNHDA, CDR2 SQIVND, per germline (reference sequence). The CDR3 loop spans 13 amino acids. The DNA for the CDR3 is TGTGCCAGTAGTGAGACCCGCGGCACTGAAGCTTTCTTT. This translates into CASSETRGTEAFF.

The V and J genes are TRBV19 and TRBJ2-7; D is possibly TRBD1 (6 bases). Trimming took off 3 bases at V and 6 bases at J, with 15 bases between the two ends. Germline assignment: CDR1 LNHDA and CDR2 SQIVND (reference sequence). The CDR3 contains 14 residues. CDR3 nucleotide sequence: TGTGCCAGTAGTATGACAGGTGCCCTTAGCGAGCAGTACTTC. This codes for CASSMTGALSEQYF.

This chain connects TRBV5-1 to TRBJ1-4; 8 bases line up with TRBD1. The germline V gene encodes CDR1 SGHRS and CDR2 YFSETQ. V dropped 1 base and J dropped 0; count of bases not matched to a gene: 2. This CDR3 has 16 amino acids. This CDR3 reads CASSLQGAATNEKLFF. In DNA, the CDR3 is TGCGCCAGCAGCTTGCAGGGGGCGGCAACTAATGAAAAACTGTTTTTT. The variable domain in full, with the rest retrieved from reference TRBV5-1 and TRBJ1-4, is KAGVTQTPRYLIKTRGQQVTLSCSPISGHRSVSWYQQTPGQGLQFLFEYFSETQRNKGNFPGRFSGRQFSNSRSEMNVSTLELGDSALYLCASSLQGAATNEKLFFGSGTQLSVL.

The chain carries TRBV6-5 and TRBJ1-2; TRBD1 is a possible D gene (6 bases). Deletions cut 6 bases from V and 8 bases from J, with 22 bases between. Per germline, CDR1 MNHEY and CDR2 SVGAGI. The CDR3 has 15 amino acids. The CDR3 nucleotides read TGTGCCAGCAGCCCGCCGGACAGCCCCAGTTTCGGCTACACCTTC. Its protein is CASSPPDSPSFGYTF.

The gene calls are TRBV2 and TRBJ1-4, with D possibly TRBD1 on 5 matching bases. Trimming took off 8 bases at V and 8 bases at J, with 15 bases between the two ends. The CDR3 runs to 13 residues. Germline values: CDR1 SNHLY, CDR2 FYNNEI. CDR3 sequence reads: CASVSTVGEKLFF. In nucleotides, the CDR3 is TGTGCCAGCGTATCGACAGTTGGGGAAAAACTGTTTTTT. Complete variable domain (other parts from reference TRBV2 and TRBJ1-4): EPEVTQTPSHQVTQMGQEVILRCVPISNHLYFYWYRQILGQKVEFLVSFYNNEISEKSEIFDDQFSVERPDGSNFTLKIRSTKLEDSAMYFCASVSTVGEKLFFGSGTQLSVL.

Remarks on this clone: Other DNA variants within this sample encode the same CDR3. J is TRBJ1-2 and V is TRBV10-3; 10 nucleotides match TRBD1. The CDR3 covers 14 residues. J lost 3 bases, V lost 5 bases, and 3 bases had no gene match. From germline, CDR1 is ENHRY and CDR2 SYGVKD. The chain's CDR3 is CAISLGQGDYGYTF. In DNA, the CDR3 is TGTGCCATCAGTCTAGGACAGGGGGACTATGGCTACACCTTC.

The chain uses TRBV7-2 and TRBJ2-5; 9 positions match TRBD2. J was trimmed by 0 bases and V by 1 base; bases with no gene match: 3. The CDR3 runs 16 residues. Germline values: CDR1 SGHTA, CDR2 FQGNSA. CDR3 nucleotides: TGTGCCAGCAGCTTAGATACTAGCGGGTACCAAGAGACCCAGTACTTC. Translated: CASSLDTSGYQETQYF.

This chain connects TRBV19 to TRBJ1-3; possibly TRBD1 for D (5 bases). Trimming cost V 8 bases and J 2 bases, with 10 bases left between them. The CDR3 length is 13 residues. Germline V gene lookup returns CDR1 LNHDA and CDR2 SQIVND (reference sequence). This CDR3 is CASGAAAGNTIYF. The CDR3 bases are TGTGCCAGTGGGGCGGCTGCTGGAAACACCATATATTTT.

This clone was counted a single time. The chain has TRBV7-9 and TRBJ1-1; TRBD1 might be the D (6 bases). V was clipped by 5 bases and J by 4 bases, with 17 bases between them. The CDR3 has 15 residues. The germline CDR1 and CDR2 sequences are SEHNR and FQNEAQ (reference sequence). The CDR3 sequence: CASSPAQGGTTEAFF. For the CDR3, the DNA is TGTGCCAGCAGCCCAGCACAGGGAGGGACCACTGAAGCTTTCTTT.

The CDR3, as DNA: TGTGCCAGCACCCTCATGGGGGGACCTGCAGCTAATGAAAAACTGTTTTTT. Translation: CASTLMGGPAANEKLFF. The chain recombines TRBV18 with TRBJ1-4; possible D gene TRBD1, 5 bases. V was shortened by 8 bases and J by 3 bases, with 22 bases between the two germline ends. Germline V gene lookup returns CDR1 KGHSH and CDR2 LQKENI. The CDR3 totals 17 residues.

The chain combines TRBV27 with TRBJ1-4; D perhaps matches TRBD1 (6 bases). Germline values: CDR1 MNHEY, CDR2 SMNVEV (reference sequence). The CDR3 contains 13 residues. The V end was cut by 8 bases, the J end by 6 bases, with 13 bases between. The CDR3 sequence: CASGGALDEKLFF. The CDR3, as DNA: TGTGCCAGCGGGGGGGCCCTCGATGAAAAACTGTTTTTT. The full variable domain, in which reference TRBV27 and TRBJ1-4 provide the parts outside the CDR3, is EAQVTQNPRYLITVTGKKLTVTCSQNMNHEYMSWYRQDPGLGLRQIYYSMNVEVTDKGDVPEGYKVSRKEKRNFPLILESPSPNQTSLYFCASGGALDEKLFFGSGTQLSVL.

V gene TRBV19 combines with J gene TRBJ2-2; 8 bases align to TRBD1. The CDR3 is 16 residues long. J gave up 1 base and V 2 bases, and 3 bases lay outside the gene matches. Per the germline V gene, CDR1 is LNHDA and CDR2 is SQIVND (reference sequence). The CDR3 is CASSIRDRWNTGELFF. Written as DNA, the CDR3 is TGTGCCAGTAGTATAAGGGACAGGTGGAACACCGGGGAGCTGTTTTTT.

The chain joins TRBV21-1 to TRBJ1-2. TRBV21-1 is listed as a pseudogene. The CDR3 sequence is 14 residues long. The CDR3 DNA reads as TGTGCCAGCAGCACCGCGGGACCCGAATATGGCTACACCTTC. Translation gives CASSTAGPEYGYTF.

The chain recombines TRBV18 with TRBJ1-2, with 10 bases identical to TRBD1. The V gene's germline CDR1 is KGHSH and CDR2 LQKENI. The V and J ends lost 3 bases and 2 bases, in that order; junction bases with no gene match: 0. This CDR3 comprises 14 residues. In DNA form, the CDR3 reads TGTGCCAGCTCACCGGGACAGGGGAACTATGGCTACACCTTC. This translates into CASSPGQGNYGYTF.

This clone was found a few times. The genes are TRBV19 and TRBJ2-7; the match to TRBD2 covers 9 bases. Losses at the gene ends were 3 bases for V and 2 bases for J; bases not matched to a gene: 5. The CDR3 runs 15 residues. In germline, CDR1 is LNHDA, CDR2 SQIVND (reference sequence). CDR3 sequence: CASSIGGGGAYEQYF. The CDR3 region has the DNA TGTGCCAGTAGTATCGGCGGGGGGGGAGCCTACGAGCAGTACTTC. The variable domain in full, with the rest retrieved from reference TRBV19 and TRBJ2-7, is DGGITQSPKYLFRKEGQNVTLSCEQNLNHDAMYWYRQDPGQGLRLIYYSQIVNDFQKGDIAEGYSVSREKKESFPLTVTSAQKNPTAFYLCASSIGGGGAYEQYFGPGTRLTVT.

V and J are TRBV27 and TRBJ1-4; perhaps TRBD1 as D (5 bases). Germline V gene lookup returns CDR1 MNHEY and CDR2 SMNVEV (reference sequence). V lost 6 bases and J 6 bases, leaving 17 bases between the germline ends. The CDR3 sequence is 15 residues long. The CDR3 nucleotides read TGTGCCAGCAGCCCCTCAAGGACATTGGATGAAAAACTGTTTTTT. It codes for CASSPSRTLDEKLFF.

As for this clone: The sample holds other DNA sequences that translate to the same CDR3. V is TRBV6-5 and J is TRBJ1-4; 8 bases match TRBD1. Germline V gene lookup returns CDR1 MNHEY and CDR2 SVGAGI. V lost 9 bases to trimming and J lost 8 bases; unmatched junction nucleotides: 5. CDR3 length equals 12 residues. The CDR3 loop reads CASRTGFEKLFF. Here the CDR3 DNA reads TGTGCCAGTCGGACAGGGTTCGAAAAACTGTTTTTT.

This chain links TRBV19 with TRBJ1-5, with D unclear. Deletions cut 10 bases from V and 6 bases from J, with 16 bases between. This CDR3 contains 13 residues. Germline V lookup: CDR1 LNHDA, CDR2 SQIVND (reference sequence). The CDR3 sequence is CATEQLRGQPQHF. The DNA for the CDR3 is TGTGCCACTGAGCAACTGCGGGGTCAGCCCCAGCATTTT.

The CDR3 reads CSVEGPSGGSSYNEQFF. CDR3 nucleotide sequence: TGCAGCGTTGAGGGCCCTAGCGGGGGATCGTCCTACAATGAGCAGTTCTTC. The chain employs TRBV29-1 and TRBJ2-1; 10 nucleotides line up with TRBD2. This CDR3 is built from 17 residues. The germline gives CDR1 SQVTM, CDR2 ANQGSEA. Trimming removed 3 bases from V and 1 base from J; junction bases left unmatched: 9.

The rearrangement links TRBV2 to TRBJ2-2, with TRBD1 matching over 7 bases. CDR1 and CDR2 from the germline V gene are SNHLY and FYNNEI. The CDR3 has 15 amino acids. J was trimmed by 4 bases and V by 5 bases; bases with no gene match: 7. The CDR3: CASSIIQGSTGELFF. CDR3 DNA: TGTGCCAGCAGTATTATACAGGGGAGCACCGGGGAGCTGTTTTTT.

V and J are TRBV5-1 and TRBJ1-1, with D unresolved. The ends were cut back, 0 bases at V and 5 bases at J, with 11 bases in the middle. The CDR3 is made up of 14 amino acids. CDR1 is SGHRS and CDR2 is YFSETQ in the germline V gene. CDR3: CASSLAGRVTEAFF. In DNA form, the CDR3 reads TGCGCCAGCAGCTTGGCCGGGAGGGTTACTGAAGCTTTCTTT.

This clone appeared a single time. J is TRBJ2-7 and V is TRBV3-1 (or the pseudogene TRBV3-2); 7 bases line up with TRBD2. Germline loops: CDR1 LGHDT, CDR2 YNNKEL (reference sequence). The ends lost 4 bases at V and 5 bases at J; junction bases unmatched: 11. There are 15 residues in the CDR3. CDR3 loop: CASSPDARGVNEQYF. The DNA of the CDR3 is TGTGCCAGCAGCCCGGACGCCCGGGGGGTGAACGAGCAGTACTTC.

The J gene is TRBJ2-7, the V gene TRBV14; weak D call: TRBD1 (6 bases). V was clipped by 0 bases and J by 1 base, with 10 bases between them. The CDR3 has 15 amino acids. Germline lookup yields CDR1 SGHDN and CDR2 FVKESK. CDR3 in amino acids: CASSQDIGQSYEQYF. The CDR3 DNA is TGTGCCAGCAGCCAAGATATAGGACAGTCCTACGAGCAGTACTTC. The full variable domain, its missing parts supplied by reference TRBV14 and TRBJ2-7, is EAGVTQFPSHSVIEKGQTVTLRCDPISGHDNLYWYRRVMGKEIKFLLHFVKESKQDESGMPNNRFLAERTGGTYSTLKVQPAELEDSGVYFCASSQDIGQSYEQYFGPGTRLTVT.

This clone was counted only a few times. The chain is built from TRBV6-5 and TRBJ1-2; 9 bases map to TRBD1. Germline CDR1 is MNHEY and CDR2 is SVGAGI. This CDR3 region has 15 residues. Trimming removed 4 bases from V and 8 bases from J; junction bases left unmatched: 11. DNA of the CDR3: TGTGCCAGCAGTTCTTGGACAGGGGCTCAAAGAGGCTACACCTTC. This sequence encodes CASSSWTGAQRGYTF.